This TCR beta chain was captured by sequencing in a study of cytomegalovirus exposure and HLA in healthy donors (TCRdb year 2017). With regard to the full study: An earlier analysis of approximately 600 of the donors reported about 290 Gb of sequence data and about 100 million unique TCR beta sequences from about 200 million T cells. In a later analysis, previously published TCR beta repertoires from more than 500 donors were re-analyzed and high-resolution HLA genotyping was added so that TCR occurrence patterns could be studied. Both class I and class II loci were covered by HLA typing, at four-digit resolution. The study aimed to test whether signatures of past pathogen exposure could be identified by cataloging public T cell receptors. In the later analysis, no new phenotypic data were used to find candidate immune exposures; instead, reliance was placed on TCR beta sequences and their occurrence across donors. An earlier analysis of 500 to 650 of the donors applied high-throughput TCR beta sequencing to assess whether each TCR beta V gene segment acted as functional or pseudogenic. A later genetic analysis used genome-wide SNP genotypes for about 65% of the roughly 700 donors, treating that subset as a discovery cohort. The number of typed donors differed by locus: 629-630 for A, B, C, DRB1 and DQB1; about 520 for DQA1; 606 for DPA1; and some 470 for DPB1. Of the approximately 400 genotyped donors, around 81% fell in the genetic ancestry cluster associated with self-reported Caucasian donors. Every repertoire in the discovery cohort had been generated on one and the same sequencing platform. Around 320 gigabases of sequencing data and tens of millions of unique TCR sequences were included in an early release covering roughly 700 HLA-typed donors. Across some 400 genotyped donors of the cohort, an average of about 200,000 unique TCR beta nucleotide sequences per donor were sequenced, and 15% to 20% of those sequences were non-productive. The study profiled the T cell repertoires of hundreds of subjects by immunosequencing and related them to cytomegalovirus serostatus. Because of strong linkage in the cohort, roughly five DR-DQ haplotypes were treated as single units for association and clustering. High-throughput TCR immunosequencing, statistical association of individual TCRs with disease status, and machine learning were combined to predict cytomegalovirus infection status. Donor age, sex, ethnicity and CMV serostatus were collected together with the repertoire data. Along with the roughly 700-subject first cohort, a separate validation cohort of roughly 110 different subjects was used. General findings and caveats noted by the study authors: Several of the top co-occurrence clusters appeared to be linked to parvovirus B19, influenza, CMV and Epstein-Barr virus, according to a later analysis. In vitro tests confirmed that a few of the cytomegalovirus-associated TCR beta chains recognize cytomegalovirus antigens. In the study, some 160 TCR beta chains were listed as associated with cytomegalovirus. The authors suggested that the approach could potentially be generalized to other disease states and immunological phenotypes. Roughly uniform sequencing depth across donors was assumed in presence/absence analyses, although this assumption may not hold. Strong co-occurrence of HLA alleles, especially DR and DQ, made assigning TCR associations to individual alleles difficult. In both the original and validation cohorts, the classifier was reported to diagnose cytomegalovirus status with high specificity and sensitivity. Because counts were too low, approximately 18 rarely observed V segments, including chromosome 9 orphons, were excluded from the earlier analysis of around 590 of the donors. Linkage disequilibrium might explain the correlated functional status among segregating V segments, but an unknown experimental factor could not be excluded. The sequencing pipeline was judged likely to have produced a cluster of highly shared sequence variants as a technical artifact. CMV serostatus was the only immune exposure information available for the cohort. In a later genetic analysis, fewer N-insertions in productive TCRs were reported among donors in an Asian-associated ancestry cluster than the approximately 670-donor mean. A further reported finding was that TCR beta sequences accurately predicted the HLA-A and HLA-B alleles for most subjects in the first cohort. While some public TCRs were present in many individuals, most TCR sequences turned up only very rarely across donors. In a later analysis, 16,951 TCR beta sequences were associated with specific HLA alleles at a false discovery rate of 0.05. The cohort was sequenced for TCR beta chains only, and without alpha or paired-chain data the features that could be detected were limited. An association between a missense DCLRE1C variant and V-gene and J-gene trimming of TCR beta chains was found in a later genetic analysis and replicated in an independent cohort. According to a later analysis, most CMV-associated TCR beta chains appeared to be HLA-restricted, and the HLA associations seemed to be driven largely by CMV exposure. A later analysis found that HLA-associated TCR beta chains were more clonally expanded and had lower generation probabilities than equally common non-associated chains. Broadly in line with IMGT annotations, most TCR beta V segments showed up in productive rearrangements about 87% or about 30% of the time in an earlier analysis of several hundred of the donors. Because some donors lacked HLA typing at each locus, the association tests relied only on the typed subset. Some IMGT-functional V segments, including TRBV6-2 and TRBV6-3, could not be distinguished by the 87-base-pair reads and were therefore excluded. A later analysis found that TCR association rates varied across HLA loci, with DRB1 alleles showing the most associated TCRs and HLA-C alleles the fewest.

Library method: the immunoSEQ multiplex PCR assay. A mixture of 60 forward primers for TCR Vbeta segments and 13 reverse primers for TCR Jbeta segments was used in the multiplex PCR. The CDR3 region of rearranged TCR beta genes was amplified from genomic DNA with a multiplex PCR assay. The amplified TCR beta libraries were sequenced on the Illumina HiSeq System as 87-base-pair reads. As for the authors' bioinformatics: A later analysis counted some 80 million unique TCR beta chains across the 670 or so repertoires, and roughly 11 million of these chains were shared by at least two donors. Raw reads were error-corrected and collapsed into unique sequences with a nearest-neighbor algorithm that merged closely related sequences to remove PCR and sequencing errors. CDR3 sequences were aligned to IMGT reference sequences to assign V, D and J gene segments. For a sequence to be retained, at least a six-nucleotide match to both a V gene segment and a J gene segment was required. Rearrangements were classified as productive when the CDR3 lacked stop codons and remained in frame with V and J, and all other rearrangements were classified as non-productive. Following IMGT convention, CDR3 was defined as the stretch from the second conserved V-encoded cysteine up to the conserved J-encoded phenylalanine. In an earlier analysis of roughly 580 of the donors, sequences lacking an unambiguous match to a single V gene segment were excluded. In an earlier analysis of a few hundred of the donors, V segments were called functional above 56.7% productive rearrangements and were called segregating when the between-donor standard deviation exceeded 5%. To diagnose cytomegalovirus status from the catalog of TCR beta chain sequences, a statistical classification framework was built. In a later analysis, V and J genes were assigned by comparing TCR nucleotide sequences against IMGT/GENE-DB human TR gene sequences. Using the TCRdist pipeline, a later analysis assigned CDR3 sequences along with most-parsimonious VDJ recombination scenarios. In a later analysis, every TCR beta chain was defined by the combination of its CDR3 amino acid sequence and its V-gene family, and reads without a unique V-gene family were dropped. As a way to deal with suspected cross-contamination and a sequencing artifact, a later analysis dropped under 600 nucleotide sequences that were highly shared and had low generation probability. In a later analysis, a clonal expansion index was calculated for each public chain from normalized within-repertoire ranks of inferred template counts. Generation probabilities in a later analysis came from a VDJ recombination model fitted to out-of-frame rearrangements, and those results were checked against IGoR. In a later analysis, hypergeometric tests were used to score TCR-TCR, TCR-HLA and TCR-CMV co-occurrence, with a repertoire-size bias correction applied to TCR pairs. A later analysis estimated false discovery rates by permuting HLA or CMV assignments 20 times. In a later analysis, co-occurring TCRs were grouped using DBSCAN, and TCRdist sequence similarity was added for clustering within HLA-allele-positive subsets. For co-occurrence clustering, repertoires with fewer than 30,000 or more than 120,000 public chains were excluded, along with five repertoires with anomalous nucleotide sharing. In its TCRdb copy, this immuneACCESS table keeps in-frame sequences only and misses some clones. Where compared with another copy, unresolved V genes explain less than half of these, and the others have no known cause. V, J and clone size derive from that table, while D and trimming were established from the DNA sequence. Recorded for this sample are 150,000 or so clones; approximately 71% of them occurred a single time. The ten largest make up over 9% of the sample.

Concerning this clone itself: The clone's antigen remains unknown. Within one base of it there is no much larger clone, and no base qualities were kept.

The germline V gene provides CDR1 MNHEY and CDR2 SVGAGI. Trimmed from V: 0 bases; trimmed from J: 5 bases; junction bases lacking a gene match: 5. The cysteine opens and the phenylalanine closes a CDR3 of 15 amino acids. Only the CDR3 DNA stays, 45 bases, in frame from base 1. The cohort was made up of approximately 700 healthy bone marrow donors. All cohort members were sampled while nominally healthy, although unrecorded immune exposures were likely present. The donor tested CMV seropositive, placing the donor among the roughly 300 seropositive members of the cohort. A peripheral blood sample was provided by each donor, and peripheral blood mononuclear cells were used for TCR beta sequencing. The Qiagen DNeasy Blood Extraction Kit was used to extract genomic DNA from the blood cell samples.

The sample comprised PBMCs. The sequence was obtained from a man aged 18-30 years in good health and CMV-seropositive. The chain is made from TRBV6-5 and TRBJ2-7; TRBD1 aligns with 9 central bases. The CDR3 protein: CASSYSDRGRDEQYF. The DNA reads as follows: TGTGCCAGCAGTTACTCGGACAGGGGTAGGGACGAGCAGTACTTC.